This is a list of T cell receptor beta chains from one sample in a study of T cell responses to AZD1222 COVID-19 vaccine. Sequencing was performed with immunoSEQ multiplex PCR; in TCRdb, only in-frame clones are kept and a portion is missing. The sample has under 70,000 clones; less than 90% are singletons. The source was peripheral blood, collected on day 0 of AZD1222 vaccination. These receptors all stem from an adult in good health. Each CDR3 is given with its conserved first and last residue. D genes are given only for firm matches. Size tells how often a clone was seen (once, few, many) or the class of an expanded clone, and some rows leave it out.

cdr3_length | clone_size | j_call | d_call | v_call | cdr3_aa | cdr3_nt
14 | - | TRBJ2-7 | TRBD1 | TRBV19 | CASSMLRQGVEQYF | TGTGCCAGTAGTATGCTTCGACAGGGGGTTGAGCAGTACTTC
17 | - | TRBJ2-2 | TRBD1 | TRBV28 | CASSSLPGQGYTGELFF | TGTGCCAGCAGTTCACTACCGGGACAGGGATATACCGGGGAGCTGTTTTTT
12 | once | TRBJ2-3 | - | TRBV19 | CAIQDLLGTQYF | TGTGCCATCCAGGACTTACTTGGCACGCAGTATTTT
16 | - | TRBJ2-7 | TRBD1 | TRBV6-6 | CASSSTPGQGYHEQYF | TGTGCCAGCAGTTCGACACCGGGACAGGGGTACCACGAGCAGTACTTC
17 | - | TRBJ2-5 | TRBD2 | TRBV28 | CASSPGLAGGLQETQYF | TGTGCCAGCAGCCCGGGACTAGCGGGGGGGCTCCAAGAGACCCAGTACTTC
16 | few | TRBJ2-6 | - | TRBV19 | CASIPGTTRGANVLTF | TGTGCCAGTATTCCCGGGACAACGAGAGGGGCCAACGTCCTGACTTTC
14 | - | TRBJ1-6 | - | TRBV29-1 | CSEGQSVDYSPLHF | TGCAGCGAGGGTCAGTCTGTGGATTATTCACCCCTCCACTTT
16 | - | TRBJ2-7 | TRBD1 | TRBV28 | CASSSNWDRGRYEQYF | TGTGCCAGCAGTTCCAATTGGGACAGGGGTAGGTACGAGCAGTACTTC
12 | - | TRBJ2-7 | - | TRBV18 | CASGTDAYEQYF | TGTGCCAGCGGGACGGATGCCTACGAGCAGTACTTC
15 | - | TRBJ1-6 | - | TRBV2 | CASSELTDYNSPLHF | TGTGCCAGCAGTGAATTGACTGATTATAATTCACCCCTCCACTTT
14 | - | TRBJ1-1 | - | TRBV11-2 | CASSLVVGRTEAFF | TGTGCCAGCAGCCTAGTCGTGGGGCGCACTGAAGCTTTCTTT
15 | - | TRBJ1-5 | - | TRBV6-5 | CASRNTGRGNQPQHF | TGTGCCAGCAGAAACACAGGTAGAGGCAATCAGCCCCAGCATTTT
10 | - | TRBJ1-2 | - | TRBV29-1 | CSVEDYGYTF | TGCAGCGTGGAAGACTATGGCTACACCTTC
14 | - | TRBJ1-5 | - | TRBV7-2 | CASSLAGRTQPQHF | TGTGCCAGCAGCTTAGCGGGACGGACACAGCCCCAGCATTTT
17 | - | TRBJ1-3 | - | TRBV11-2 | CASSFPYEVIAGNTIYF | TGTGCCAGCAGCTTCCCCTACGAAGTGATCGCTGGAAACACCATATATTTT
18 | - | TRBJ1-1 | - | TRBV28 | CASSFRRGRTKMNTEAFF | TGTGCCAGCAGTTTCCGCCGGGGCAGGACCAAGATGAACACTGAAGCTTTCTTT
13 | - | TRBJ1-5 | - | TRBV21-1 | CASSKEGNQPQHF | TGTGCCAGCAGCAAAGAGGGGAATCAGCCCCAGCATTTT
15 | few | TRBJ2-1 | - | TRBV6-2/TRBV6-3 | CASSYSGASYNEQFF | TGTGCCAGCAGTTACTCGGGGGCCTCCTACAATGAGCAGTTCTTC
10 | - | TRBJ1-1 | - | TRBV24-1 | CATSNTEAFF | TGTGCCACCTCTAACACTGAAGCTTTCTTT
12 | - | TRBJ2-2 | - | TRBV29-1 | CSVSQSAGELFF | TGCAGCGTGTCCCAGTCTGCCGGGGAGCTGTTTTTT
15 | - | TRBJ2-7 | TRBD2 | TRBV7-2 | CASSLRGGVSDEQYF | TGTGCCAGCAGCTTACGGGGGGGCGTCTCTGACGAGCAGTACTTC
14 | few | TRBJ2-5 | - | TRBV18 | CASSPRHNQETQYF | TGTGCCAGCTCACCTAGGCACAACCAAGAGACCCAGTACTTC
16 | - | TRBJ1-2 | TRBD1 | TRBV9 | CASSGPGQGLWYGYTF | TGTGCCAGCAGCGGGCCGGGACAGGGATTATGGTATGGCTACACCTTC
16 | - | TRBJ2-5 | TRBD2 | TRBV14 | CASSQAGIAGSRTQYF | TGTGCCAGCAGCCAAGCTGGGATAGCGGGGTCTCGGACCCAGTACTTC
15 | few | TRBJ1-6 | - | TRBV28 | CASRETGGVNSPLHF | TGTGCCAGCAGAGAGACAGGCGGGGTAAATTCACCCCTCCACTTT
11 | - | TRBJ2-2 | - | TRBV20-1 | CSASFLGELFF | TGCAGTGCTAGTTTCCTCGGGGAGCTGTTTTTT
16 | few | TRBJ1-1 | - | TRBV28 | CASGEQGSYRNTEAFF | TGTGCCAGCGGGGAACAGGGTAGTTATAGGAACACTGAAGCTTTCTTT
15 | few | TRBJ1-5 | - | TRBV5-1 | CASSGKGRRGQPQHF | TGCGCCAGCAGCGGAAAGGGACGGAGGGGACAGCCCCAGCATTTT
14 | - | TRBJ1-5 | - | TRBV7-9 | CASSSRTSNQPQHF | TGTGCCAGCAGCTCGAGGACTAGCAATCAGCCCCAGCATTTT
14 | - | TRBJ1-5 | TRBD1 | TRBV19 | CASSDRAGNQPQHF | TGTGCCAGTAGCGACAGGGCGGGAAATCAGCCCCAGCATTTT
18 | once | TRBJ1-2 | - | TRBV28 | CASSLWPGPEVRWYGYTF | TGTGCCAGCAGTTTATGGCCGGGACCGGAGGTCCGGTGGTATGGCTACACCTTC
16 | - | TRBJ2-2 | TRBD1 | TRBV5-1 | CASSKPGQALTGELFF | TGCGCCAGCAGCAAGCCGGGACAGGCCTTGACCGGGGAGCTGTTTTTT
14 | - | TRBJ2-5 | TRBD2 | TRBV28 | CASSLSAGGETQYF | TGTGCCAGCAGTTTATCGGCGGGAGGTGAGACCCAGTACTTC
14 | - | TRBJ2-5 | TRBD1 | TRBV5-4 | CASSFQGTEETQYF | TGTGCCAGCAGCTTCCAGGGGACAGAAGAGACCCAGTACTTC
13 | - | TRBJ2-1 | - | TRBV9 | CASSVYSDYEQFF | TGTGCCAGCAGCGTCTATTCGGACTATGAGCAGTTCTTC
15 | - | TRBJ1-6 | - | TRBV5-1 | CASSLDLGAGSPLHF | TGCGCCAGCAGCTTGGATCTGGGGGCGGGTTCACCCCTCCACTTT
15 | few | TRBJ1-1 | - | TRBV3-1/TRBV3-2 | CASSQYPTENTEAFF | TGTGCCAGCAGCCAATACCCCACAGAGAACACTGAAGCTTTCTTT
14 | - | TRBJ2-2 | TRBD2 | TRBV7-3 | CASSRSGSVGELFF | TGTGCCAGCAGTAGAAGCGGGAGTGTCGGGGAGCTGTTTTTT
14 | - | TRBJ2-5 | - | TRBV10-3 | CAISESQGHETQYF | TGTGCCATCAGTGAGTCGCAGGGGCACGAGACCCAGTACTTC
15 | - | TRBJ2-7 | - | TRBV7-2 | CASSLGRGLLYEQYF | TGTGCCAGCAGCTTAGGTCGTGGACTCCTCTACGAGCAGTACTTC
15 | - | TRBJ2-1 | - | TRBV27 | CASRIEGGRSNEQFF | TGTGCCAGCAGGATCGAGGGGGGGAGAAGCAATGAGCAGTTCTTC
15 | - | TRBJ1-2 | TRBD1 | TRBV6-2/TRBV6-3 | CASSYAGQGNYGYTF | TGTGCCAGCAGTTATGCGGGACAGGGTAACTATGGCTACACCTTC
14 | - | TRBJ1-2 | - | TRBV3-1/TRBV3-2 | CASSQEPGASGYTF | TGTGCCAGCAGCCAAGAACCCGGGGCTTCTGGCTACACCTTC
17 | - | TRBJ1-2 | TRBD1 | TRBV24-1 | CATSDSRYMGQELGYTF | TGTGCCACCAGTGACTCGAGGTACATGGGACAGGAGCTCGGCTACACCTTC
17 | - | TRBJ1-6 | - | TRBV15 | CATSRSLQSSYNSPLHF | TGTGCCACCAGCAGATCCCTGCAAAGCTCCTATAATTCACCCCTCCACTTT
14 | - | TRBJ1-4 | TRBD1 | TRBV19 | CASSTDRGHEKLFF | TGTGCCAGTAGTACCGACAGGGGGCATGAAAAACTGTTTTTT
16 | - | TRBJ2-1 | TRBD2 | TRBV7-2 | CASSSGLAGARYEQFF | TGTGCCAGCAGCTCCGGACTAGCGGGGGCCCGTTATGAGCAGTTCTTC
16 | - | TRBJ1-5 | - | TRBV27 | CASSPPPRGPNQPQHF | TGTGCCAGCAGTCCACCCCCCCGGGGTCCGAATCAGCCCCAGCATTTT
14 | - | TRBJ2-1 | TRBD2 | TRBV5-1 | CASSPSGRYNEQFF | TGCGCCAGCAGCCCTAGCGGTAGGTACAATGAGCAGTTCTTC
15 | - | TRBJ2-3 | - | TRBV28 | CASTRGQIEADTQYF | TGTGCCAGCACGCGTGGGCAAATTGAGGCAGATACGCAGTATTTT
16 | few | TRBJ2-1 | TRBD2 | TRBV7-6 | CASSLPSGSTVNEQFF | TGTGCCAGCAGCTTACCCAGCGGGAGTACGGTGAATGAGCAGTTCTTC
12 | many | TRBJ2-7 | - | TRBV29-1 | CSVGDGAYEQYF | TGCAGCGTCGGGGACGGGGCCTACGAGCAGTACTTC
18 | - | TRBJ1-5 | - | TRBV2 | CASSEATSGGVSNQPQHF | TGTGCCAGCAGTGAAGCGACATCGGGGGGGGTTAGCAATCAGCCCCAGCATTTT
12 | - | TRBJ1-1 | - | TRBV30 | CASGRVNTEAFF | TGTGCCTCAGGACGGGTGAACACTGAAGCTTTCTTT
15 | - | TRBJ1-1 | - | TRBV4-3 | CASSQGSTGRVEAFF | TGCGCCAGCAGCCAAGGATCGACAGGAAGGGTTGAAGCTTTCTTT